The 18 T cell receptor beta chains below come from one sample, sequenced in a study of shared clonotypes between healthy human individuals. CD8 cells classed as naive were CD45RO-negative and positively selected for CCR7, excluding terminally differentiated effector memory CD45RA+ cells. Generated by immunoSEQ multiplex PCR, the TCRdb table keeps only in-frame clones and is missing some. The sample has approximately 1.9 million clones; about 93% are singletons. Sequenced input: naive CD8+ T cells from PBMCs. All receptors come from a man younger than 35 in good health. Some clones in this sample may be carry-over from other donors' samples.

On this clone itself: Other DNA sequences of this sample code for an identical CDR3. The chain combines TRBV19 with TRBJ1-1; D remains ambiguous. V was pared by 1 base and J by 4 bases, with 7 bases between. The germline gives CDR1 LNHDA, CDR2 SQIVND (reference sequence). The CDR3 extends over 13 amino acids. DNA for the CDR3: TGTGCCAGTAGTATAGTTCCAGGCACTGAAGCTTTCTTT. It encodes CASSIVPGTEAFF.

The chain couples TRBV19 to TRBJ1-2, with 7 bases lining up with TRBD1. Losses at the gene ends were 5 bases for V and 4 bases for J; bases not matched to a gene: 13. From germline, CDR1 is LNHDA and CDR2 SQIVND (reference sequence). This CDR3 spans 16 amino acids. DNA of the CDR3: TGTGCCAGTAGTGCTCAATCGGGACAGCCTCTCTATGGCTACACCTTC. This translates into CASSAQSGQPLYGYTF.

This rearrangement joins TRBV7-6 to TRBJ2-7; TRBD2 aligns across 7 bases. CDR1 and CDR2 from the germline V gene are SGHVS and FNYEAQ. This CDR3 contains 15 residues. Trimming at V came to 1 base and at J to 5 bases, leaving 8 bases not matched to a gene. The CDR3 is CASSLGGREVHEQYF. The CDR3 DNA sequence: TGTGCCAGCAGCTTAGGTGGACGGGAGGTTCACGAGCAGTACTTC.

The chain links TRBV27 to TRBJ2-1; the D is unclear. The V and J ends lost 6 bases and 5 bases respectively, with 14 bases between them. This CDR3 contains 14 residues. Germline CDR1 MNHEY, CDR2 SMNVEV (reference sequence). CDR3 sequence reads: CASRTLLPHNEQFF. The CDR3 DNA is TGTGCCAGCAGAACACTACTGCCCCACAATGAGCAGTTCTTC.

The V gene is TRBV27, the J gene TRBJ2-6; D possibly matches TRBD1 or TRBD2 (6 bases each). This CDR3 has 15 residues. Germline V CDR1 and CDR2: MNHEY, SMNVEV (reference sequence). The V end was cut by 6 bases, the J end by 3 bases, with 12 bases between. In DNA, the CDR3 is TGTGCCAGCAGCGGGGGCTACCTTGGGGCCAACGTCCTGACTTTC. Protein product: CASSGGYLGANVLTF.

The V and J genes are TRBV29-1 and TRBJ1-2; TRBD1 is a possible D gene (6 bases). V lost 4 bases and J lost 3, with 9 bases in between. The CDR3 sequence is 12 residues long. In germline, CDR1 is SQVTM, CDR2 ANQGSEA. Written as DNA, the CDR3 is TGCAGCGTTGTAGGGACATACTATGGCTACACCTTC. It encodes CSVVGTYYGYTF.

The chain carries TRBV2 and TRBJ1-2; D ambiguous. V lost 0 bases and J lost 8, with 13 bases in between. This CDR3 has 14 residues. Germline values: CDR1 SNHLY, CDR2 FYNNEI. CDR3 nucleotides: TGTGCCAGCAGTGAAGCGCCTACAAGGTGGGGCTACACCTTC. Translating it yields CASSEAPTRWGYTF.

The chain has TRBV27 and TRBJ1-5; maybe TRBD1 (6 bases). Per the germline V gene, CDR1 is MNHEY and CDR2 is SMNVEV (reference sequence). Trimming pared 4 bases from V and 3 bases from J, leaving 13 bases between. The CDR3 is made up of 15 amino acids. In DNA, the CDR3 is TGTGCCAGCAGTTCCCTGGGGGGGGCCAATCAGCCCCAGCATTTT. This sequence encodes CASSSLGGANQPQHF.

This clone has a handful of counts. The chain combines TRBV19 with TRBJ1-1, with a tentative D call TRBD1 (6 bases). The CDR3 extends over 12 amino acids. V lost 7 bases to trimming and J lost 8 bases, with 14 bases between them. CDR1 and CDR2 (germline): LNHDA, SQIVND (reference sequence). CDR3 residues: CASTSGTREAFF. The CDR3 DNA sequence: TGTGCCAGTACCTCCGGGACAAGAGAAGCTTTCTTT.

The chain links TRBV6-1 to TRBJ2-5, with D possibly being TRBD2 (5 bases). The CDR3 spans 14 residues. Trimming took 6 bases from V and 3 from J, leaving 14 bases between them. Germline CDR1 reads MNHNS; CDR2 reads SASEGT. The CDR3, as DNA: TGTGCCAGCAGGCGCGCGAGGGCCAAAGAGACCCAGTACTTC. It encodes CASRRARAKETQYF.

The CDR3, as DNA: TGTGCCAGCAGTCCAGTGAAGAAGGGCGGGTACTATGGCTACACCTTC. Protein sequence: CASSPVKKGGYYGYTF. This rearrangement joins TRBV27 to TRBJ1-2; D is uncertain. Germline lookup yields CDR1 MNHEY and CDR2 SMNVEV (reference sequence). There are 16 residues in the CDR3. The V end lost 5 bases, the J end lost 3 bases, and 19 bases lay between the germline ends.

This clone was recorded only once. This chain uses TRBV5-8 with TRBJ1-2, with D unresolved. The CDR3 sequence is 17 residues long. With 4 bases removed from V and 3 bases from J, the gap between germline ends came to 22 bases. Germline V lookup: CDR1 SGHTS, CDR2 YDEGEE. The CDR3 is CASSRRTETTEDYGYTF. Written as DNA, the CDR3 is TGTGCCAGCAGCCGTCGCACCGAAACAACAGAAGACTATGGCTACACCTTC.

In its sample, this clone was seen once. The gene calls are TRBV4-1 and TRBJ2-7, with 8 positions matching TRBD2. This CDR3 is built from 14 residues. The germline gives CDR1 MGHRA, CDR2 YSYEKL. V lost 0 bases, J lost 4 bases, and 2 bases stayed unmatched. The CDR3, as DNA: TGCGCCAGCAGCCAAGAAGCGGGAGCATACGAGCAGTACTTC. Amino acid sequence: CASSQEAGAYEQYF.

This chain connects TRBV6-5 to TRBJ2-4, with D hard to call. CDR1 is MNHEY, CDR2 SVGAGI, per germline. V was clipped by 7 bases and J by 0 bases, with 13 bases between them. The CDR3 totals 15 residues. The CDR3: CASTTTYLAKNIQYF. CDR3 in DNA: TGTGCCAGCACCACCACGTATCTAGCCAAAAACATTCAGTACTTC.

This clone was observed once. The same CDR3 is also encoded by other DNA sequences in this sample. This CDR3 reads CASSLGLKNIQYF. The CDR3 DNA reads as TGTGCCAGCAGCCTGGGACTAAAAAACATTCAGTACTTC. The genes are TRBV5-6 and TRBJ2-4; 7 nucleotides line up with TRBD2. V dropped 4 bases and J dropped 4; count of bases not matched to a gene: 2. The germline V gene has CDR1 SGHDT and CDR2 YYEEEE. This CDR3 region has 13 residues.

The J gene is TRBJ2-1, the V gene TRBV7-9; the match to TRBD2 covers 10 bases. The CDR3 sequence is 15 residues long. CDR1 is SEHNR and CDR2 is FQNEAQ in the germline V gene (reference sequence). J was trimmed by 7 bases and V by 10 bases; bases with no gene match: 13. The CDR3 loop is CATGPSGRAGNEQFF. The CDR3, as DNA: TGTGCCACCGGCCCCAGCGGGAGGGCCGGGAATGAGCAGTTCTTC.

This clone is a singleton in its sample. The gene calls are TRBV5-5 and TRBJ2-7; 12 bases map to TRBD1. Germline lookup yields CDR1 SGHKS and CDR2 YYEKEE (reference sequence). CDR3 length: 16 residues. V trimming: 1 base; J trimming: 5 bases; junction bases outside the gene matches: 7. In DNA, the CDR3 is TGTGCCAGCAGCTTGCGGCCCGGGGACAGGGGGCACGAGCAGTACTTC. Its translation is CASSLRPGDRGHEQYF.

For the CDR3, the DNA is TGTGCCAGCAGCTTAGGGGGGTTCGGCGAGCAGTACTTC. This gives the protein CASSLGGFGEQYF. The chain carries TRBV7-6 and TRBJ2-7; D is tentatively TRBD1 or TRBD2 (5 bases each). The V end was cut by 1 base, the J end by 6 bases, with 10 bases between. The germline CDR1 and CDR2 sequences are SGHVS and FNYEAQ. CDR3 length equals 13 residues.